This TCR beta chain was recovered during a study of human T cells and chemical hapten exposure. The germline V gene encodes CDR1 MNHEY and CDR2 SVGAGI. Deletions cut 0 bases from V and 5 bases from J, with 16 bases between. CDR3 length: 16 residues. Via MiXCR, TCRdb re-called the RACE reads, giving one row per CDR3 protein. The sample lists roughly 50,000 distinct CDR3 sequences; roughly 10% were seen once. This clonotype was detected only a few times. Time point noted: patch test 3, about 24 weeks after DPC sensitization. Treatment noted: therapeutic diphenylcyclopropenone sensitization with weekly scalp DPC. Patches went on only after blood had been drawn each time.

V is TRBV6-5 and J is TRBJ2-5, with D maybe TRBD2 (5 bases). The receptor comes from a woman aged 40 to 55 with alopecia areata. Some clones in this sample may be carry-over from other donors' samples. Sequenced material: whole blood, taken in connection with sensitization to the hapten diphenylcyclopropenone (DPC). The CDR3 nucleotides read TGTGCCAGCAGTTACTCGAGGGCTCCGGGGTTGGAGACCCAGTACTTC. Translating gives CASSYSRAPGLETQYF.